The 17 T cell receptor beta chains below were found in one sample sequenced in a study of cytomegalovirus exposure and HLA in healthy donors. The PCR made use of 60 Vbeta and 13 Jbeta primers. Profiled with immunoSEQ multiplex PCR; TCRdb holds only in-frame clones, not every one. The repertoire holds some 190,000 clones, roughly 80% seen once, with nearly 2.5% in the top ten. The sample taken for sequencing was PBMCs. The source is a male donor in good health and CMV-seronegative.

The V call is TRBV4-3, the J call TRBJ2-5; 7 nucleotides match TRBD2. The DNA end lines up better with TRBJ2-7; the J call may be wrong. This CDR3 contains 15 residues. The germline V gene has CDR1 LGHNA and CDR2 YSLEER. The CDR3 loop reads CASSQSRLASYEQYF. CDR3 in DNA: TGCGCCAGCAGCCAATCCCGACTAGCATCCTACGAGCAGTACTTC.

V usage is TRBV4-3 and J usage is TRBJ2-7; no reliable D call. Trimming pared 1 base from V and 4 bases from J, leaving 14 bases between. The CDR3 extends over 15 amino acids. Per the germline V gene, CDR1 is LGHNA and CDR2 is YSLEER. CDR3 in amino acids: CASSQGAGSPYEQYF. CDR3 bases: TGCGCCAGCAGCCAAGGTGCCGGGTCGCCTTACGAGCAGTACTTC.

The chain joins TRBV6-5 to TRBJ1-2; possible D gene TRBD1, 6 bases. The germline CDR1 and CDR2 sequences are MNHEY and SVGAGI. The CDR3 is 14 amino acids. Trimming took 0 bases from V and 4 from J, leaving 9 bases between them. The CDR3 sequence is CASSYSRTAYGYTF. CDR3 DNA sequence: TGTGCCAGCAGTTACTCCCGGACAGCCTATGGCTACACCTTC.

The CDR3 loop is CASSLLAGGYNEQFF. The CDR3 nucleotides are TGTGCCAGCAGTCTCCTAGCGGGGGGCTACAATGAGCAGTTCTTC. The chain has TRBV27 and TRBJ2-1; TRBD2 agrees at 11 bases. Per the germline V gene, CDR1 is MNHEY and CDR2 is SMNVEV (reference sequence). CDR3 length: 15 amino acids. V trimming: 5 bases; J trimming: 3 bases; junction bases outside the gene matches: 3.

This chain connects TRBV7-9 to TRBJ2-5; D is perhaps TRBD2 (5 bases). V shed 5 bases and J shed 9 bases, with 10 bases lying between them. Germline V CDR1 and CDR2: SEHNR, FQNEAQ (reference sequence). The CDR3 covers 11 residues. CDR3 sequence: CASSGKEAQYF. The CDR3 DNA reads as TGTGCCAGCAGCGGTAAGGAGGCCCAGTACTTC.

V is TRBV5-4 and J is TRBJ1-4, with TRBD1 as a possible D gene (6 bases). Per the germline V gene, CDR1 is SGHNT and CDR2 is YYREEE (reference sequence). The CDR3 is made up of 14 amino acids. Trimming took off 0 bases at V and 5 bases at J, with 8 bases between the two ends. The CDR3 protein is CASSLGQANEKLFF. In DNA form, the CDR3 reads TGTGCCAGCAGCTTGGGACAGGCAAATGAAAAACTGTTTTTT.

V usage is TRBV6-5 and J usage is TRBJ1-2, with 7 nucleotides matching TRBD1. CDR3 length equals 14 residues. Germline V CDR1 and CDR2: MNHEY, SVGAGI. Germline trimming cut 10 bases from V and 2 bases from J; bases unmatched to any gene: 10. CDR3 region: CATRPGGANYGYTF. The CDR3 region has the DNA TGTGCCACTCGACCAGGGGGTGCAAACTATGGCTACACCTTC.

This chain joins TRBV4-1 and TRBJ2-1; TRBD2 agrees at 8 bases. The CDR3 has 14 amino acids. Per the germline V gene, CDR1 is MGHRA and CDR2 is YSYEKL. J was trimmed by 6 bases and V by 8 bases; bases with no gene match: 9. The CDR3 loop is CASGTGGRGNEQFF. CDR3 coding DNA: TGCGCCAGCGGAACGGGAGGGCGGGGCAATGAGCAGTTCTTC.

J is TRBJ2-1 and V is TRBV25-1; D gene ambiguous. Germline CDR1 reads MGHDK; CDR2 reads SYGVNS. V gave up 9 bases and J gave up 8 bases, with 20 bases separating them. The CDR3 runs to 14 residues. CDR3 amino acids: CASSLAGQHYEQFF. The CDR3 DNA sequence: TGTGCCAGTTCGCTGGCAGGTCAGCACTATGAGCAGTTCTTC.

The rearrangement uses TRBV7-3 and TRBJ1-6; 8 bases align to TRBD1. Germline values: CDR1 SGHTA, CDR2 FQGTGA. J gave up 6 bases and V 1 base, and 2 bases lay outside the gene matches. The CDR3 consists of 15 residues. CDR3 in DNA: TGTGCCAGCAGCTTAAACAGGGGGAGTAATTCACCCCTCCACTTT. Its protein product is CASSLNRGSNSPLHF.

The gene calls are TRBV27 and TRBJ1-1; 7 bases are shared with TRBD1. This CDR3 is 14 amino acids long. After removal of 3 bases from V and 4 bases from J, the junction contained 5 bases not matched to a gene. Germline assignment: CDR1 MNHEY and CDR2 SMNVEV (reference sequence). The CDR3 region is CASSFRQGGTEAFF. The CDR3 DNA is TGTGCCAGCAGTTTTAGACAGGGTGGCACTGAAGCTTTCTTT.

V usage is TRBV30 and J usage is TRBJ1-2, with TRBD1 identical over 8 bases. Germline assignment: CDR1 GTSNPN and CDR2 SVGIG (reference sequence). The CDR3 covers 11 residues. The ends lost 3 bases at V and 8 bases at J; junction bases unmatched: 2. The CDR3 reads CAWRDREGYTF. CDR3 in DNA: TGTGCCTGGAGGGACAGGGAAGGCTACACCTTC.

The rearrangement joins TRBV18 to TRBJ2-1; TRBD2 agrees at 8 bases. V gave up 2 bases and J gave up 6 bases; unmatched junction bases: 12. Germline V gives CDR1 KGHSH, CDR2 LQKENI. This CDR3 spans 17 amino acids. CDR3 region: CASSPGAAGVSPNEQFF. CDR3 nucleotides: TGTGCCAGCTCACCAGGGGCAGCGGGGGTATCGCCCAATGAGCAGTTCTTC.

CDR3 sequence: CASSPGQGVLYEQYF. The CDR3 DNA follows: TGCGCCAGCAGCCCGGGACAGGGGGTTTTGTACGAGCAGTACTTC. This chain joins TRBV5-1 and TRBJ2-7; 11 bases match TRBD1. V shed 4 bases and J 4 bases; nucleotides not matched to a gene: 7. Looked up from germline, CDR1 is SGHRS and CDR2 is YFSETQ. The CDR3 is 15 residues long.

The chain carries TRBV2 and TRBJ2-7; 8 bases line up with TRBD1. V was clipped by 1 base and J by 0 bases; unmatched bases: 2. Germline CDR1 reads SNHLY; CDR2 reads FYNNEI. The CDR3 is 15 amino acids. CDR3 sequence: CASSEDRGYSYEQYF. The CDR3 nucleotides read TGTGCCAGCAGTGAAGACAGGGGGTACTCCTACGAGCAGTACTTC. Variable domain in full (rest from reference TRBV2 and TRBJ2-7): EPEVTQTPSHQVTQMGQEVILRCVPISNHLYFYWYRQILGQKVEFLVSFYNNEISEKSEIFDDQFSVERPDGSNFTLKIRSTKLEDSAMYFCASSEDRGYSYEQYFGPGTRLTVT.

The chain has TRBV2 and TRBJ2-5; 8 nucleotides match TRBD2. With 2 bases clipped from V and 5 bases from J, the junction kept 4 bases outside the gene matches. Germline lookup yields CDR1 SNHLY and CDR2 FYNNEI. The CDR3 is 14 residues long. The CDR3 loop is CASSETGGVETQYF. The CDR3 DNA reads as TGTGCCAGCAGTGAAACCGGGGGGGTTGAGACCCAGTACTTC. Based on the CDR3 plus reference TRBV2 and TRBJ2-5, the full variable domain is EPEVTQTPSHQVTQMGQEVILRCVPISNHLYFYWYRQILGQKVEFLVSFYNNEISEKSEIFDDQFSVERPDGSNFTLKIRSTKLEDSAMYFCASSETGGVETQYFGPGTRLLVL.

In its sample, this clone was seen a few times. The chain is built from TRBV27 and TRBJ1-2; D uncertain. Germline CDR1 reads MNHEY; CDR2 reads SMNVEV (reference sequence). The CDR3 totals 14 residues. V lost 4 bases to trimming and J lost 3 bases, with 12 bases between them. The CDR3 spells CASSSPGEDYGYTF. The CDR3 nucleotides read TGTGCCAGCAGTTCCCCCGGGGAGGACTATGGCTACACCTTC.